The present TCR beta chain was sequenced within a study of OX40 agonist ivuxolimab in advanced cancers. General study results and limits: Certain nonresponding patients likewise had low normalized T-cell clonal expansion.

Sequencing was performed with immunoSEQ multiplex PCR; in TCRdb, only in-frame clones are kept and a portion is missing. The sample has about 17,000 clones; roughly 78% are singletons. Worth noting for this clone: The antigen is unknown.

Trimming pared 2 bases from V and 5 bases from J, leaving 6 bases between. The CDR3 covers 12 residues. Germline CDR1 and CDR2: MNHEY and SVGAGI. The rearrangement links TRBV6-5 to TRBJ1-1; TRBD1 might be the D (5 bases). The material sequenced was CD4+ or CD8+ T cells sorted from blood, taken in a trial of the OX40 agonist ivuxolimab. The TCR sequence derives from an adult with an advanced solid tumor such as melanoma, head and neck, liver or kidney cancer. The CDR3 sequence is CASSYGGTEAFF. The CDR3 DNA is TGTGCCAGCAGTTACGGGGGGACTGAAGCTTTCTTT.